This T cell receptor (beta chain) is drawn from a study of vaccination effects on CD4 cells after COVID-19. At the end of about 9 days of culture, CD4+ T cells were isolated. Assay: immunoSEQ multiplex PCR; the TCRdb copy retains only in-frame clones and omits some. This sample has fewer than 35,000 clones, with 55% to 65% found just once. Points from the study as a whole: The study found marked clonal contraction of infection- and vaccine-induced clones late after vaccination.

As regards this clone: What it recognizes is unknown.

Trimming took off 5 bases at V and 0 bases at J, with 11 bases between the two ends. The CDR3 runs 15 residues. Looked up from germline, CDR1 is MNHEY and CDR2 is SMNVEV (reference sequence). This sequence originates from a human donor who received a COVID-19 vaccine. The sample consisted of CD4+ T cells from PBMCs cultured without peptide, taken before COVID-19 vaccination. The rearrangement uses TRBV27 and TRBJ1-5, with D maybe TRBD1 (5 bases). As DNA, the CDR3 is TGTGCCAGCAGTCCGGGACCTATTAGCAATCAGCCCCAGCATTTT. Amino acids: CASSPGPISNQPQHF.